Listed below are T cell receptor beta chains from one sample, sequenced in a study of blood T cell repertoires in COVID-19. Profiled with immunoSEQ multiplex PCR; TCRdb holds only in-frame clones, not every one. This table has about 17,000 clones, 85% to 95% appearing once. Sequencing was performed on peripheral blood. Source of these receptors: a human donor in a cohort sampled during active COVID-19. Both conserved end residues are part of each CDR3. A D gene is named only where the DNA matches it firmly. Clone size appears in some rows only: once, few, many, or a class for an expanded clone.

TRBV6-6	.	TRBJ2-5	.	CASQGSTLVQETQYF	TGTGCCAGCCAAGGGAGTACGTTGGTCCAAGAGACCCAGTACTTC
TRBV7-2	.	TRBJ2-7	.	CASSPDEQYF	TGTGCCAGCAGCCCGGACGAGCAGTACTTC
TRBV28	.	TRBJ2-7	.	CASRGATFSYEQYF	TGTGCCAGCCGGGGAGCAACTTTTTCCTACGAGCAGTACTTC
TRBV5-8	.	TRBJ2-7	.	CASSLARGSRNEQYF	TGTGCCAGCAGCTTGGCGCGGGGCAGTCGGAACGAGCAGTACTTC
TRBV4-2	.	TRBJ2-1	TRBD2	CASSWLKAGGTYNEQFF	TGTGCCAGCAGCTGGTTGAAAGCGGGGGGCACCTACAATGAGCAGTTCTTC
TRBV5-8	.	TRBJ1-1	.	CASSFRERLMNTEAFF	TGTGCCAGCAGCTTTCGGGAACGGTTAATGAACACTGAAGCTTTCTTT
TRBV4-2	.	TRBJ1-1	TRBD1	CASSPKDRGMLDAFF	TGTGCCAGCAGCCCTAAGGACAGGGGAATGCTTGACGCTTTCTTT
TRBV9	.	TRBJ2-5	TRBD2	CASSSSGSGPETQYF	TGTGCCAGCAGCAGTAGCGGGAGCGGTCCGGAGACCCAGTACTTC
TRBV5-8	.	TRBJ2-7	.	CASRLTTIYEQYF	TGTGCCAGCAGATTAACGACAATCTACGAGCAGTACTTC
TRBV7-8	.	TRBJ1-6	.	CASSPLQGSSYNSPLHF	TGTGCCAGCAGCCCGCTTCAGGGAAGCTCCTATAATTCACCCCTCCACTTT
TRBV9	.	TRBJ1-6	TRBD1	CASSVTRGQGSPLHF	TGTGCCAGCAGCGTGACCAGGGGGCAAGGATCACCCCTCCACTTT
TRBV27	.	TRBJ2-7	TRBD2	CASSLYTPGLARSSYEQYF	TGTGCCAGCAGCCTTTACACTCCGGGACTAGCGAGAAGCTCCTACGAGCAGTACTTC
TRBV29-1	once	TRBJ2-2	TRBD2	CSVREGGITGELFF	TGCAGCGTTCGGGAGGGAGGCATCACCGGGGAGCTGTTTTTT
TRBV5-8	.	TRBJ1-2	.	CASTRGRLYGYTF	TGTGCCAGCACCAGGGGCCGCCTCTATGGCTACACCTTC
TRBV29-1	.	TRBJ1-1	.	CSVEEGVLNTEAFF	TGCAGCGTTGAAGAGGGAGTCCTGAACACTGAAGCTTTCTTT
TRBV9	.	TRBJ2-3	TRBD2	CASSVEASGGASDTQYF	TGTGCCAGCAGCGTAGAGGCTAGCGGGGGGGCCTCCGATACGCAGTATTTT
TRBV5-5	.	TRBJ1-1	.	CASSLKSDSMNTEAFF	TGTGCCAGCAGCCTGAAGTCGGACTCCATGAACACTGAAGCTTTCTTT
TRBV7-9	.	TRBJ2-5	TRBD1	CALSTQGTGADETQYF	TGTGCCCTCTCTACCCAGGGGACAGGGGCGGACGAGACCCAGTACTTC
TRBV6-2/TRBV6-3	.	TRBJ1-2	TRBD1	CASSTLNRGRPNYGYTF	TGTGCCAGCAGTACACTAAACAGGGGAAGGCCTAACTATGGCTACACCTTC
TRBV4-2	.	TRBJ2-2	TRBD2	CASRPPSGGGELFF	TGTGCCAGCAGACCACCTAGCGGCGGCGGGGAGCTGTTTTTT
TRBV6-1	.	TRBJ2-3	.	CASSEFGRGMSTDTQYF	TGTGCCAGCAGTGAGTTTGGGAGGGGGATGAGCACAGATACGCAGTATTTT
TRBV11-2	.	TRBJ2-2	TRBD2	CASSFREAGAQTGELFF	TGTGCCAGCAGCTTTAGGGAAGCGGGGGCCCAAACCGGGGAGCTGTTTTTT
TRBV6-5	.	TRBJ1-2	.	CASSSQDSYGYTF	TGTGCCAGCAGTTCCCAGGACAGCTATGGCTACACCTTC
TRBV4-3	once	TRBJ2-7	.	CASSQAVTGETYEQYF	TGCGCCAGCAGCCAAGCGGTAACAGGCGAAACCTACGAGCAGTACTTC
TRBV14	.	TRBJ2-3	TRBD2	CASSHAGGDDTQYF	TGTGCCAGCAGCCACGCGGGAGGGGACGATACGCAGTATTTT
TRBV24-1	once	TRBJ2-1	TRBD2	CATSDTGGKNNEQFF	TGTGCCACCAGTGATACGGGAGGGAAGAACAATGAGCAGTTCTTC
TRBV7-9	.	TRBJ1-2	.	CASSLSGGHYGYTF	TGTGCCAGCAGCCTGTCCGGGGGTCACTATGGCTACACCTTC
TRBV5-1	.	TRBJ1-1	.	CASSLLTVNTEAFF	TGCGCCAGCAGCTTGCTAACGGTGAACACTGAAGCTTTCTTT
TRBV11-2	.	TRBJ1-1	.	CASSLVRGLGAEAFF	TGTGCCAGCAGCTTAGTCAGGGGCCTGGGAGCTGAAGCTTTCTTT
TRBV4-2	.	TRBJ2-7	TRBD1	CASSSGQGSPYEQYF	TGTGCCAGCAGCTCCGGACAGGGGAGCCCCTACGAGCAGTACTTC
TRBV5-1	.	TRBJ2-1	.	CASSLAHLSYNEQFF	TGCGCCAGCAGCCTAGCGCACCTTTCCTACAATGAGCAGTTCTTC
TRBV6-6	.	TRBJ2-1	TRBD1	CASSSTGANYNEQFF	TGTGCCAGCAGTTCGACAGGGGCGAACTACAATGAGCAGTTCTTC
TRBV12-3/TRBV12-4	.	TRBJ1-1	.	CASSLFQNTEAFF	TGTGCCAGCAGTTTATTTCAAAACACTGAAGCTTTCTTT
TRBV19	.	TRBJ2-1	TRBD1	CATRAGQGYNEQFF	TGTGCCACGAGGGCGGGACAGGGGTACAATGAGCAGTTCTTC
TRBV12-3/TRBV12-4	.	TRBJ2-7	.	CASSLGQLYEQYF	TGTGCCAGCAGTTTAGGACAACTCTACGAGCAGTACTTC
TRBV11-2	.	TRBJ2-7	TRBD2	CASSYSSGGAYEQYF	TGTGCCAGCAGCTACAGTAGCGGGGGGGCCTACGAGCAGTACTTC
TRBV7-9	.	TRBJ2-3	.	CASSSRPGSNTQYF	TGTGCCAGCAGCTCCCGTCCGGGATCTAATACGCAGTATTTT
TRBV5-4	.	TRBJ2-7	TRBD2	CASSVGLVSDEQYF	TGTGCCAGCAGCGTGGGACTAGTGTCCGACGAGCAGTACTTC
TRBV12-3/TRBV12-4	.	TRBJ2-5	.	CASSPRGGETQYF	TGTGCCAGCAGCCCTAGGGGAGGAGAGACCCAGTACTTC
TRBV5-8	.	TRBJ1-1	.	CASSALLDTYTEAFF	TGTGCCAGCAGCGCTTTGCTGGACACATACACTGAAGCTTTCTTT
TRBV6-5	.	TRBJ2-5	.	CASSQTGKYQETQYF	TGTGCCAGCAGTCAAACAGGGAAGTACCAAGAGACCCAGTACTTC
TRBV7-2	.	TRBJ2-1	TRBD2	CASTPRSGSLYNEQFF	TGTGCCAGCACCCCTCGGAGCGGGAGTCTGTACAATGAGCAGTTCTTC
TRBV24-1	once	TRBJ2-1	TRBD2	CATSDPSGSSYNEQFF	TGTGCCACCAGTGATCCTAGCGGGAGCTCCTACAATGAGCAGTTCTTC
TRBV11-2	.	TRBJ1-2	.	CASSLDPLSGKGYTF	TGTGCCAGCAGCTTAGATCCGTTGTCAGGAAAGGGCTACACCTTC
TRBV6-5	.	TRBJ2-7	.	CASIGGTSHEQYF	TGTGCCAGCATTGGGGGGACTTCCCACGAGCAGTACTTC
TRBV6-2/TRBV6-3	.	TRBJ1-1	.	CASSTNRVTNTEAFF	TGTGCCAGCAGTACTAACAGGGTAACGAACACTGAAGCTTTCTTT
TRBV4-3	.	TRBJ1-2	.	CASSQGSEYGYTF	TGCGCCAGCAGCCAAGGATCAGAATATGGCTACACCTTC
TRBV18	few	TRBJ1-2	.	CASSPLALGHGYTF	TGTGCCAGCTCACCCTTGGCCCTGGGGCATGGCTACACCTTC
TRBV11-1	.	TRBJ2-7	TRBD1	CASSDGTGVAYEQYF	TGTGCCAGCAGCGACGGGACAGGGGTTGCCTACGAGCAGTACTTC
TRBV4-1	.	TRBJ2-7	TRBD1	CASSLGGTGPKYF	TGCGCCAGCAGCCTGGGGGGGACAGGGCCCAAGTACTTC
TRBV5-5	.	TRBJ1-4	.	CASSFRQHEKLFF	TGTGCCAGCAGCTTTCGACAGCATGAAAAACTGTTTTTT
TRBV13	.	TRBJ2-3	TRBD1	CASSFLSGTGGPDTQYF	TGTGCCAGCAGTTTCCTCTCAGGGACAGGGGGACCAGATACGCAGTATTTT